Given below is one T cell receptor (beta chain) in context. Its recognized antigen is unknown. Nothing much larger sits one base from this clone, and base qualities are not available. In the germline V gene (reference sequence), CDR1 corresponds to LNHDA and CDR2 to SQIVND. V drops 6 bases and J drops 0 bases, leaving 24 bases in between. CDR3 length: 19 amino acids, cysteine to phenylalanine. Left in the record is the CDR3 DNA by itself, 57 bases read in frame from the first base. Sequencer: Illumina NovaSeq 6000. TCR cDNA was synthesized by 5'RACE template switching, through which a universal primer site and unique molecular identifiers were introduced. cDNA synthesis was primed from both the TCR alpha and TCR beta constant segments. Library amplification used two PCR steps, and the second PCR step added sample barcodes and sequencing adapters. Libraries were sequenced on Illumina HiSeq 2500 (2x100 bp) or NovaSeq (2x150 bp). The authors' pipeline ran thus. MIGEC was used to demultiplex reads and collapse the reads into UMI consensus sequences, and MiXCR was used for V(D)J alignment. Clonotypes responding to the vaccine were identified with edgeR on replicate PBMC samples, with the criteria of FDR below 0.01 and a log2 fold change above 5 up to day 15. Each bulk clonotype received a CD4 or CD8 identity based on whether the sequenced CD4 or CD8 repertoire contained that clonotype at higher abundance. The public reads were run again by TCRdb, first through fastp at Q25 and then through MiXCR, and only productive beta chains were kept. Entries are consolidated by CDR3 protein sequence, retaining the most common genes and DNA. TCRdb's processing, not the authors' own work, is the source of the V and J calls. In this sample the table shows under 400,000 distinct CDR3 sequences, around 12% of which occur a single time. The ten largest account for 3% to 4% of the sample.

These data come from a study of T cells after yellow fever vaccination (dated 2019 in TCRdb). With respect to the entire study: The SMART-Seq v4 Ultra Low Input RNA kit was used to prepare libraries from fractions with low cell numbers. Blood was drawn at multiple timepoints before and after primary and secondary immunization, with bulk PBMC replicates and cell subsets isolated. Two healthy male donors, one aged 18 to 30 and one aged 30 to 39 years, were included in the cohort. Bulk TCR alpha and beta repertoires were sequenced longitudinally to track T-cell clones before and after primary and booster YFV17D yellow fever vaccination.

Paper-wide results and their limitations: Compared with the primary T-cell response, the secondary T-cell response was faster but weaker, reaching its peak on day 5 rather than on day 15. After the booster, most clones that had expanded after primary vaccination were detected again (almost 97% of CD4 and around 88% of CD8), suggesting broad maintenance of memory. Because only a couple of donors were included in the study, the extent to which the findings can be generalized is limited. Computational filtering was required because FACS-sorted repertoires could contain abundant contaminating clonotypes from the bulk population. A small share of clonotypes occurred in both CD4 and CD8 compartments, likely arising from convergent recombination.

What the treatment or condition label conveys for this sample: live attenuated yellow fever vaccine strain. A standard Ficoll-Paque protocol was used to isolate PBMCs from peripheral blood. CD4 and CD8 T-cell fractions were isolated with Dynabeads CD4 and CD8 positive selection kits. RNA was extracted with TriZol from bulk PBMCs, CD4 and CD8 fractions, and dextramer-positive and dextramer-negative fractions. The sample consisted of CD4+ T cells sorted from PBMCs, taken 15 days after the yellow fever booster vaccination. This chain is built from TRBV19 and TRBJ2-1; the D gene is possibly TRBD1 or TRBD2, each agreeing over 5 bases. This clonotype was obtained from a man younger than 35 who received the YFV17D yellow fever vaccine. The DNA sequence is given as TGTGCCAGTAGCTCCGCCTCTGACAGTTTTCGGGGCTCCTACAATGAGCAGTTCTTC. Its product reads: CASSSASDSFRGSYNEQFF.